The clone carrying this T cell receptor (beta chain) was counted a single time. Antigen unknown. This specimen comes from a study of T cell repertoires in ileal Crohn's disease. Across the study: Around 37% were active smokers at surgery; median disease duration was around 7.9 years.

Study-level points and caveats: All patients with clonality above 26.8% had endoscopic recurrence. High-frequency clones were more common in sorted CD8 than CD4 cells.

Measured with immunoSEQ multiplex PCR; TCRdb has only the in-frame clones, and not every one. The table shows some 6,000 clones, with roughly 80% occurring only once. Time point indicated: inflamed ileum from the surgical specimen. The CDR3 extends over 17 amino acids. Germline values: CDR1 SGHAT, CDR2 FQNNGV. The junction had 4 bases not matched to a gene; V was cut back by 4 bases and J by 0 bases. The chain uses TRBV11-2 and TRBJ2-2; 11 positions match TRBD2. Sequenced: ileal tissue. The TCR was taken from an adult with Crohn's disease. The CDR3 loop is CASSSGTSGANTGELFF. Here the CDR3 DNA reads TGTGCCAGCAGCTCAGGGACTAGCGGCGCGAACACCGGGGAGCTGTTTTTT.